A single sample is the source of the 21 T cell receptor beta chains below, sequenced in a study of beta chain features in type 1 diabetes. Study-wide points: Moderate but significant shortening of TCRB CDR3s was recorded in all four CD4+ subsets from Type 1 diabetes patients.

For these receptors, no antigen is known. All of the isolated RNA was reverse transcribed, so expressed TCRB transcripts were sequenced. Data came from immunoSEQ multiplex PCR; TCRdb stores just in-frame clones and leaves some out. The sample yields more than 300,000 clones, 9.5% to 10% seen once. Sequenced: central memory CD4+ T cells from blood. The receptors here all came from a man in his thirties or forties with type 1 diabetes.

Many counts were recorded for this clone. The chain employs TRBV6-5 and TRBJ2-3, with TRBD1 matching 8 bases. CDR1 and CDR2 (germline): MNHEY, SVGAGI. CDR3 length equals 15 residues. After removal of 5 bases from V and 4 bases from J, the junction contained 8 bases not matched to a gene. CDR3 coding DNA: TGTGCCAGCAGTCCGACAGGGGATGGGGCAGATACGCAGTATTTT. This sequence encodes CASSPTGDGADTQYF.

This clone was detected only a few times. The chain recombines TRBV6-5 with TRBJ1-2, with D possibly being TRBD1 (5 bases). Germline CDR1 is MNHEY and CDR2 is SVGAGI. V gave up 7 bases and J gave up 8 bases, with 14 bases separating them. This CDR3 contains 12 residues. CDR3 DNA sequence: TGTGCCAGCACCCGGGGCAGTGGAGGCTACACCTTC. This gives the protein CASTRGSGGYTF.

A note on this clone: Other DNA sequences in the sample encode the same CDR3. V gene TRBV18 combines with J gene TRBJ2-1; D possibly corresponds to TRBD2 (6 bases). The CDR3 covers 13 residues. Germline values: CDR1 KGHSH, CDR2 LQKENI. Trimming took off 0 bases at V and 7 bases at J, with 7 bases between the two ends. CDR3 protein: CASSPPGRNEQFF. CDR3 bases: TGTGCCAGCTCACCACCTGGGAGGAATGAGCAGTTCTTC.

This clone was recorded a few times. The V call is TRBV5-1, the J call TRBJ2-1, with no clear D. Trimming removed 8 bases at V and 0 bases at J, with 12 bases between. CDR3 length equals 14 residues. CDR1 and CDR2 from the germline V gene are SGHRS and YFSETQ. The CDR3 DNA follows: TGCGCCAGTACCCCCTTAAGCTCCTACAATGAGCAGTTCTTC. It codes for CASTPLSSYNEQFF.

This clone was found a few times. The chain has TRBV9 and TRBJ2-6; TRBD1 agrees at 7 bases. Germline trimming cut 4 bases from V and 4 bases from J; bases unmatched to any gene: 11. Germline V gene sequence: CDR1 SGDLS, CDR2 YYNGEE. The CDR3 is 17 amino acids. The CDR3 bases are TGTGCCAGCAGCCCAACTCCAGGGGGTGCCGGGGCCAACGTCCTGACTTTC. Amino acid sequence: CASSPTPGGAGANVLTF. The whole variable domain, filled in from reference TRBV9 and TRBJ2-6, reads DSGVTQTPKHLITATGQRVTLRCSPRSGDLSVYWYQQSLDQGLQFLIQYYNGEERAKGNILERFSAQQFPDLHSELNLSSLELGDSALYFCASSPTPGGAGANVLTFGAGSRLTVL.

The chain carries TRBV27 and TRBJ2-5; D is unresolved. The better agreement between TRBJ2-7 and the DNA end casts doubt on the J call. CDR3 size: 11 residues. Germline V gene data show CDR1 as MNHEY and CDR2 as SMNVEV (reference sequence). The CDR3 sequence: CASTIDYEQYF. Here the CDR3 DNA reads TGTGCCAGCACTATCGACTACGAGCAGTACTTC.

The V call is TRBV29-1, the J call TRBJ2-1; TRBD1 might be the D (6 bases). The CDR3 covers 12 residues. Trimming took 0 bases from V and 9 from J, leaving 9 bases between them. CDR1 and CDR2 (germline): SQVTM, ANQGSEA. The CDR3: CSVEDRGPEQFF. In nucleotides, the CDR3 is TGCAGCGTTGAAGACAGGGGTCCTGAGCAGTTCTTC.

A few counts support this clone. V gene TRBV28 combines with J gene TRBJ1-5; a possible D gene is TRBD1 (6 bases). The CDR3 spans 12 residues. CDR1 and CDR2 from the germline V gene are MDHEN and SYDVKM. V gave up 8 bases and J gave up 7 bases, with 12 bases separating them. CDR3 protein: CASSAGEQPQHF. The CDR3 region has the DNA TGTGCCAGCTCCGCAGGGGAGCAGCCCCAGCATTTT.

In this sample, this clone turned up a few times. The V and J genes are TRBV28 and TRBJ2-7, with 9 bases fitting TRBD1. Germline V lookup: CDR1 MDHEN, CDR2 SYDVKM. This CDR3 comprises 18 residues. J lost 0 bases, V lost 3 bases, and 12 bases had no gene match. The CDR3: CASSLGTGFIYSSYEQYF. The CDR3 DNA reads TGTGCCAGCAGTTTGGGGACAGGGTTTATTTACAGCTCCTACGAGCAGTACTTC.

This clone was picked up many times. The CDR3 DNA reads as TGTGCCAGCAGGTACGAGCAGTACTTC. This gives the protein CASRYEQYF. The chain recombines TRBV27 with TRBJ2-7, with D uncertain. CDR1 MNHEY and CDR2 SMNVEV come from the germline V gene (reference sequence). V lost 6 bases to trimming and J lost 4 bases, with 1 base between them. The CDR3 consists of 9 residues.

This clone was found a few times. This chain joins TRBV9 and TRBJ2-7; D is possibly TRBD1 (6 bases). The ends were cut back, 0 bases at V and 7 bases at J, with 14 bases in the middle. Per germline, CDR1 SGDLS and CDR2 YYNGEE. CDR3 length equals 14 residues. CDR3 nucleotide sequence: TGTGCCAGCAGCGTAGCGCCAGGGGAGAGGGAGCAGTACTTC. Protein sequence: CASSVAPGEREQYF.

This clone was observed at least ten times. The CDR3 spells CASRYPGLPYF. DNA of the CDR3: TGTGCCAGCAGGTACCCGGGCCTCCCGTACTTC. The chain is built from TRBV9 and TRBJ2-5; D gene unclear. Deletions cut 5 bases from V and 13 bases from J, with 15 bases between. CDR1 and CDR2 (germline): SGDLS, YYNGEE. There are 11 residues in the CDR3.

This clone has ten or more counts. The chain uses TRBV7-7 and TRBJ2-2, with TRBD2 identical over 8 bases. The CDR3 sequence is 15 residues long. The V gene end was trimmed by 3 bases and the J gene end by 7 bases; junction bases not matched to a gene: 7. CDR1 is SSHAT and CDR2 is FNYEAQ in the germline V gene (reference sequence). CDR3 residues: CASSLAAGVNGELFF. The CDR3 bases are TGTGCCAGCAGCTTGGCAGCGGGAGTAAACGGGGAGCTGTTTTTT.

This clone was observed a few times. The chain combines TRBV28 with TRBJ2-7; the D gene could be TRBD1 or TRBD2 (5 bases each). The CDR3 is 14 amino acids. CDR1 is MDHEN, CDR2 SYDVKM, per germline. V lost 4 bases to trimming and J lost 6 bases, with 16 bases between them. The CDR3 loop is CASSWDDRAGEQYF. The CDR3 coding sequence is TGTGCCAGCAGTTGGGACGATAGGGCCGGCGAGCAGTACTTC. Filled out from reference TRBV28 and TRBJ2-7, the complete variable domain reads DVKVTQSSRYLVKRTGEKVFLECVQDMDHENMFWYRQDPGLGLRLIYFSYDVKMKEKGDIPEGYSVSREKKERFSLILESASTNQTSMYLCASSWDDRAGEQYFGPGTRLTVT.

The chain uses TRBV5-8 and TRBJ2-7; maybe TRBD2 (5 bases). The CDR3 runs to 15 residues. CDR1 and CDR2 from the germline V gene are SGHTS and YDEGEE. Trimming removed 3 bases at V and 7 bases at J, with 20 bases between. This CDR3 is CASSWEPVLGYEQYF. As DNA, the CDR3 is TGTGCCAGCAGCTGGGAGCCGGTCCTAGGTTATGAGCAGTACTTC.

The chain combines TRBV4-3 with TRBJ2-2; 9 nucleotides align to TRBD1. From germline, CDR1 is LGHNA and CDR2 YSLEER. The CDR3 extends over 15 amino acids. With V trimmed by 5 bases and J by 5 bases, 6 bases remained unmatched. In DNA form, the CDR3 reads TGCGCCAGCAGCAAATCCGGGACAGGGACCGGGGAGCTGTTTTTT. Amino acid sequence: CASSKSGTGTGELFF.

Regarding this clone: Additional DNA sequences in this sample encode the identical CDR3. The chain couples TRBV7-2 to TRBJ2-7; D unresolved. The ends were cut back, 4 bases at V and 3 bases at J, with 4 bases in the middle. The CDR3 is 11 amino acids. The germline V gene encodes CDR1 SGHTA and CDR2 FQGNSA. The DNA of the CDR3 is TGTGCCAGCAGCTCTCACTACGAGCAGTACTTC. Protein: CASSSHYEQYF.

Only a few counts were recorded for this clone. The gene calls are TRBV6-5 and TRBJ2-3; no clear D. The V end lost 8 bases, the J end lost 3 bases, and 9 bases lay between the germline ends. This CDR3 is 12 amino acids long. Germline-derived CDR1 and CDR2 are MNHEY and SVGAGI. The CDR3 protein is CASRSETDTQYF. In nucleotides, the CDR3 is TGTGCCAGCCGTAGTGAGACAGATACGCAGTATTTT.

This clone has just a few counts. This rearrangement joins TRBV7-9 to TRBJ2-7, with 9 bases lining up with TRBD1. CDR1 and CDR2 (germline): SEHNR, FQNEAQ (reference sequence). The CDR3 is 17 residues long. J was trimmed by 2 bases and V by 1 base; bases with no gene match: 9. CDR3 sequence reads: CASSLGALGTGPYEQYF. The CDR3 DNA reads TGTGCCAGCAGCTTAGGGGCGTTAGGGACAGGGCCCTACGAGCAGTACTTC.

The V call is TRBV5-1, the J call TRBJ2-1; 10 bases are a match to TRBD2. Trimming took 7 bases from V and 2 from J; bases not matched to a gene: 0. From germline, CDR1 is SGHRS and CDR2 YFSETQ. The length of the CDR3 is 13 residues. The DNA of the CDR3 is TGCGCCAGCGGGACTAGCGCCTACAATGAGCAGTTCTTC. Encoded protein: CASGTSAYNEQFF.

This clone was counted only a few times. This chain connects TRBV27 to TRBJ2-5; no clear D. Germline CDR1 MNHEY, CDR2 SMNVEV (reference sequence). V was trimmed by 6 bases and J by 5 bases, leaving 13 bases between them. The CDR3 covers 13 residues. CDR3 nucleotides: TGTGCCAGCAGACGGTCCCGGCAGGAGACCCAGTACTTC. It encodes CASRRSRQETQYF.